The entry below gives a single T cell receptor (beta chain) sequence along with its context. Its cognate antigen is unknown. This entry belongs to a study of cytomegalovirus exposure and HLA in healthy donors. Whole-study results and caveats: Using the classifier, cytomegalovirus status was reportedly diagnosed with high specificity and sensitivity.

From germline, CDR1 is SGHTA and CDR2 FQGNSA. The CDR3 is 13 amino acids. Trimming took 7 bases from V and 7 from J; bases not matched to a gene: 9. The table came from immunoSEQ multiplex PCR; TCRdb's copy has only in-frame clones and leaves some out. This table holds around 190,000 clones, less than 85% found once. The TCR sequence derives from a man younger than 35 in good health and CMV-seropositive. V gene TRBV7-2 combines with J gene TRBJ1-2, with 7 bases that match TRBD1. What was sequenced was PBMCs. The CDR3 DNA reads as TGTGCCAGCATCGTCGACAGGGCGGGTGGCTACACCTTC. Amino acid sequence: CASIVDRAGGYTF.